This TCR beta chain was obtained from a study of CD8 T cells in Susac syndrome. Study-wide findings and caveats: Susac-specific public clones were found in total CD8+ and CD8+ TEMRA repertoires, numbering approximately 16 and five, respectively.

Turning to this clonotype: No antigen is known for it.

Reverse transcription of about 0.45 to 1 ug RNA was performed with random hexamers. Amplification of TCR beta CDR3 across 54 Vbeta and 13 Jbeta was performed with immunoSEQ multiplex PCR. TCRdb analysed the immunoSEQ multiplex PCR reads with MiXCR anew, one entry per CDR3 protein. The table lists 75,000 to 100,000 distinct CDR3 sequences, around 94% of them singletons. Trimming removed 7 bases from V and 1 base from J; junction bases left unmatched: 6. The CDR3 consists of 14 residues. Sequenced input: CD8+ T cells from PBMCs. The rearrangement uses TRBV12-3 or TRBV12-4 and TRBJ2-5; 7 nucleotides line up with TRBD2. This receptor was taken from a human donor with Susac syndrome. The CDR3 nucleotides read TGTGCCAGCACCTTGACTAGCTCCCAAGAGACCCAGTACTTC. Translation: CASTLTSSQETQYF.